What follows are 10 T cell receptor beta chains derived from one specimen sequenced in a study of OX40 agonist ivuxolimab in advanced cancers. Some clones are missing from TCRdb's copy, which holds only in-frame ones; the method was immunoSEQ multiplex PCR. The sample has 85,000 to 100,000 clones, 85% to 90% seen once. The sequencing used CD4+ or CD8+ T cells sorted from blood, collected in a trial of the OX40 agonist ivuxolimab. These receptors all stem from an adult with an advanced solid tumor such as melanoma, head and neck, liver or kidney cancer.

The rearrangement uses TRBV7-9 and TRBJ1-2, with D perhaps TRBD1 (5 bases). This CDR3 spans 12 amino acids. Looked up from germline, CDR1 is SEHNR and CDR2 is FQNEAQ (reference sequence). V lost 3 bases and J lost 4, with 6 bases in between. Written as DNA, the CDR3 is TGTGCCAGCAGCTTGAGGGGCTATGGCTACACCTTC. It translates to CASSLRGYGYTF.

The V and J genes are TRBV9 and TRBJ2-2; TRBD2 agrees at 7 bases. Germline V gene lookup returns CDR1 SGDLS and CDR2 YYNGEE. V dropped 4 bases and J dropped 7; count of bases not matched to a gene: 7. This CDR3 is 14 amino acids long. The DNA for the CDR3 is TGTGCCAGCAGCAACCGGGGGGTGAGCGGGGAGCTGTTTTTT. It codes for CASSNRGVSGELFF.

This clone was recorded once. The chain combines TRBV9 with TRBJ2-7, with a possible D match to TRBD2 (5 bases). Trimming took 0 bases from V and 2 from J, leaving 15 bases between them. Germline loops: CDR1 SGDLS, CDR2 YYNGEE. The CDR3 has 16 amino acids. The CDR3: CASSVANEGHAYEQYF. In DNA form, the CDR3 reads TGTGCCAGCAGCGTAGCTAACGAGGGCCATGCCTACGAGCAGTACTTC.

V gene TRBV6-1 combines with J gene TRBJ2-1; 7 bases line up with TRBD1. The V gene's germline CDR1 is MNHNS and CDR2 SASEGT. This CDR3 comprises 15 residues. With V trimmed by 5 bases and J by 5 bases, 9 bases remained unmatched. The CDR3 loop reads CASSRGTVNNNEQFF. The CDR3, as DNA: TGTGCCAGCAGTCGAGGGACAGTAAACAACAATGAGCAGTTCTTC.

The rearrangement joins TRBV6-6 to TRBJ2-1; TRBD2 might be the D (5 bases). Germline V gene data show CDR1 as MNHNY and CDR2 as SVGAGI (reference sequence). The CDR3 runs to 16 residues. Trimming left V 0 bases short and J 0 bases short, with 9 bases between. The CDR3, as DNA: TGTGCCAGCAGTTACTCGACGGGGAGCTCCTACAATGAGCAGTTCTTC. This sequence encodes CASSYSTGSSYNEQFF.

This chain joins TRBV19 and TRBJ1-2; TRBD1 matches at 7 bases. The junction had 14 bases not matched to a gene; V was cut back by 7 bases and J by 0 bases. Germline CDR1 is LNHDA and CDR2 is SQIVND (reference sequence). The CDR3 has 17 amino acids. The CDR3 DNA is TGTGCCAGTACCCCCCTGGGACAGACCATTCCTAACTATGGCTACACCTTC. It specifies CASTPLGQTIPNYGYTF.

The rearrangement links TRBV9 to TRBJ2-6, with TRBD1 matching 10 bases. The junction had 13 bases not matched to a gene; V was cut back by 4 bases and J by 3 bases. The germline V gene has CDR1 SGDLS and CDR2 YYNGEE. The CDR3 length is 19 residues. The CDR3 nucleotides read TGTGCCAGCAGCAAAGGCCACGGGACAGGGGATGGTGGGGCCAACGTCCTGACTTTC. This translates into CASSKGHGTGDGGANVLTF.

V and J are TRBV28 and TRBJ2-2; no firm D call. V was pared by 2 bases and J by 4 bases, with 11 bases between. The germline V gene has CDR1 MDHEN and CDR2 SYDVKM. The CDR3 has 15 amino acids. CDR3 sequence (DNA): TGTGCCAGCAGTTTACCGGCAGCCGGCACCGGGGAGCTGTTTTTT. Protein sequence: CASSLPAAGTGELFF.

This clone was detected once. This chain uses TRBV5-4 with TRBJ1-1, with a tentative D call TRBD1 (6 bases). The CDR3 spans 14 residues. In germline, CDR1 is SGHNT, CDR2 YYREEE (reference sequence). V was pared by 5 bases and J by 4 bases, with 15 bases between. In DNA, the CDR3 is TGTGCCAGCAGTTCGTCGAGGGGGGCCACTGAAGCTTTCTTT. As protein: CASSSSRGATEAFF.

The chain has TRBV30 and TRBJ1-5; no reliable D call. V was pared by 2 bases and J by 1 base, with 6 bases between. The CDR3 extends over 13 amino acids. Germline CDR1 reads GTSNPN; CDR2 reads SVGIG (reference sequence). CDR3: CAWSPRSNQPQHF. In DNA form, the CDR3 reads TGTGCCTGGAGTCCCCGGAGCAATCAGCCCCAGCATTTT. The complete variable domain, with remaining parts taken from reference TRBV30 and TRBJ1-5, reads SQTIHQWPATLVQPVGSPLSLECTVEGTSNPNLYWYRQAAGRGLQLLFYSVGIGQISSEVPQNLSASRPQDRQFILSSKKLLLSDSGFYLCAWSPRSNQPQHFGDGTRLSIL.